Below, 23 T cell receptor beta chains from the same sample are listed, as sequenced in a study of cytomegalovirus exposure and HLA in healthy donors. Produced via immunoSEQ multiplex PCR; TCRdb's table is partial and in-frame only. The repertoire holds 30,000 to 40,000 clones, with over 85% as singletons. Sequenced input: PBMCs. These receptors were obtained from a man aged 18 to 29 in good health and CMV-seronegative.

The rearrangement links TRBV5-4 to TRBJ2-3, with 16 nucleotides matching TRBD2. Germline trimming cut 0 bases from V and 6 bases from J; bases unmatched to any gene: 10. Germline lookup yields CDR1 SGHNT and CDR2 YYREEE (reference sequence). This CDR3 spans 19 amino acids. In DNA, the CDR3 is TGTGCCAGCAGCTTGGACCTGGGACTAGCGGGGGGGCGGGCCGATACGCAGTATTTT. Its translation: CASSLDLGLAGGRADTQYF.

This chain uses TRBV11-2 with TRBJ1-1; 7 nucleotides agree with TRBD1. The germline V gene encodes CDR1 SGHAT and CDR2 FQNNGV. The J segment lost 4 bases and the V segment lost 6 bases, leaving 11 bases of the junction unmatched. There are 15 residues in the CDR3. The chain's CDR3 is CASRGKGAPVTEAFF. CDR3 in DNA: TGTGCCAGCAGGGGGAAGGGGGCGCCGGTCACTGAAGCTTTCTTT.

The rearrangement links TRBV7-2 to TRBJ2-3, with D maybe TRBD1 (6 bases). The CDR3 covers 14 residues. The germline V gene encodes CDR1 SGHTA and CDR2 FQGNSA. V was clipped by 5 bases and J by 5 bases, with 14 bases between them. CDR3 in amino acids: CASSPRGFGDTQYF. CDR3 DNA sequence: TGTGCCAGCAGCCCCAGGGGATTTGGAGATACGCAGTATTTT.

Regarding this clone: This specimen includes other DNA sequences encoding the same CDR3. The chain uses TRBV30 and TRBJ1-5, with a weak D call TRBD1 (6 bases). CDR3 size: 15 residues. CDR1 is GTSNPN and CDR2 is SVGIG in the germline V gene (reference sequence). Trimming shortened V by 3 bases and J by 0 bases, and 12 bases separated the two germline ends. Here the CDR3 reads CAWSVGQYSNQPQHF. Written as DNA, the CDR3 is TGTGCCTGGAGCGTTGGACAGTATAGCAATCAGCCCCAGCATTTT.

This clone was found a few times. V is TRBV5-1 and J is TRBJ2-2; TRBD1 might be the D (6 bases). V was trimmed by 4 bases and J by 4 bases, leaving 17 bases between them. This CDR3 spans 16 amino acids. Germline assignment: CDR1 SGHRS and CDR2 YFSETQ. DNA of the CDR3: TGCGCCAGCAGCCTGCAGGGGACCGAAGTCACCGGGGAGCTGTTTTTT. This translates into CASSLQGTEVTGELFF.

The chain carries TRBV27 and TRBJ2-2, with D possibly matching TRBD2 (5 bases). The germline V gene encodes CDR1 MNHEY and CDR2 SMNVEV (reference sequence). V lost 3 bases, J lost 5 bases, and 10 bases lay in between. The CDR3 totals 14 residues. The CDR3 spells CASSLRTATGELFF. The CDR3 DNA sequence: TGTGCCAGCAGTTTGCGGACTGCTACCGGGGAGCTGTTTTTT.

The genes are TRBV5-6 and TRBJ2-1; TRBD2 matches 16 bases. CDR3 size: 17 residues. Trimming at V came to 0 bases and at J to 8 bases, leaving 5 bases not matched to a gene. Germline V gene lookup returns CDR1 SGHDT and CDR2 YYEEEE. The CDR3 loop reads CASSLAGLAGGSDEQFF. CDR3 sequence (DNA): TGTGCCAGCAGCTTGGCGGGACTAGCGGGAGGGAGCGATGAGCAGTTCTTC.

In regard to this clone: Germline and junction disagree at one end, which may indicate a read error. This chain joins TRBV7-7 and TRBJ2-2; 11 bases match TRBD2. The CDR3 loop spans 15 amino acids. Germline CDR1 SSHAT, CDR2 FNYEAQ (reference sequence). The CDR3 is CASSPTSGSDRELFF. The CDR3 bases are TGTGCTAGCAGCCCCACTAGCGGGAGTGACCGGGAGCTGTTTTTT.

The J gene is TRBJ2-6, the V gene TRBV11-2; D call uncertain. V was shortened by 3 bases and J by 0 bases, with 6 bases between the two germline ends. The CDR3 consists of 15 residues. Germline CDR1 SGHAT, CDR2 FQNNGV. CDR3 loop: CASSFGDSGANVLTF. The CDR3 DNA reads TGTGCCAGCAGCTTTGGAGACTCTGGGGCCAACGTCCTGACTTTC.

The rearrangement uses TRBV5-5 and TRBJ1-2; possibly TRBD1 for D (5 bases). The CDR3 covers 13 residues. The V gene lost 0 bases and the J gene lost 2 bases, with 5 bases spanning the gap. Germline-derived CDR1 and CDR2 are SGHKS and YYEKEE (reference sequence). The CDR3 DNA follows: TGTGCCAGCAGCTTGGGACAGAACTATGGCTACACCTTC. Its translation is CASSLGQNYGYTF.

The chain is built from TRBV2 and TRBJ1-1; D unresolved. The CDR3 loop spans 12 amino acids. CDR1 and CDR2 (germline): SNHLY, FYNNEI. V gave up 7 bases and J gave up 11 bases, with 17 bases separating them. CDR3 loop: CASTRMEVRAFF. DNA of the CDR3: TGTGCCAGCACCCGAATGGAGGTCAGGGCTTTCTTT.

CDR3: CASSPPGLAGGHEQYF. Written as DNA, the CDR3 is TGTGCCAGCAGCCCCCCCGGACTAGCGGGAGGACACGAGCAGTACTTC. This sequence joins TRBV11-3 and TRBJ2-7; 14 bases are shared with TRBD2. V lost 5 bases, J lost 5 bases, and 8 bases stayed unmatched. The CDR3 has 16 amino acids. In germline, CDR1 is SGHNT, CDR2 YENEEA. Full variable domain (outside the CDR3, taken from reference TRBV11-3 and TRBJ2-7): EAGVVQSPRYKIIEKKQPVAFWCNPISGHNTLYWYLQNLGQGPELLIRYENEEAVDDSQLPKDRFSAERLKGVDSTLKIQPAELGDSAVYLCASSPPGLAGGHEQYFGPGTRLTVT.

The V call is TRBV19, the J call TRBJ2-1; TRBD1 matches 10 bases. The junction had 6 bases not matched to a gene; V was cut back by 5 bases and J by 14 bases. The CDR3 has 12 residues. Per the germline V gene, CDR1 is LNHDA and CDR2 is SQIVND (reference sequence). CDR3: CASSSTGTGEFF. The CDR3 DNA reads TGTGCCAGTAGTTCCACCGGGACAGGGGAGTTCTTC.

This chain connects TRBV7-9 to TRBJ1-2; the D gene is possibly TRBD1 (5 bases). The germline CDR1 and CDR2 sequences are SEHNR and FQNEAQ (reference sequence). This CDR3 has 16 residues. V was cut by 2 bases and J by 4 bases, with 17 bases left in between. The CDR3 DNA follows: TGTGCCAGCAGCTTACCCGAGGCGGGACCCATCTATGGCTACACCTTC. It is translated as CASSLPEAGPIYGYTF. Combining the CDR3 with reference TRBV7-9 and TRBJ1-2 gives the whole variable domain DTGVSQNPRHKITKRGQNVTFRCDPISEHNRLYWYRQTLGQGPEFLTYFQNEAQLEKSRLLSDRFSAERPKGSFSTLEIQRTEQGDSAMYLCASSLPEAGPIYGYTFGSGTRLTVV.

The J gene is TRBJ1-4, the V gene TRBV6-5, with 10 bases fitting TRBD1. The length of the CDR3 is 15 residues. Losses at the gene ends were 4 bases for V and 7 bases for J; bases not matched to a gene: 6. Germline V gives CDR1 MNHEY, CDR2 SVGAGI. The CDR3, as DNA: TGTGCCAGCAGTTCGGGGACAGGGGATATTGAAAAACTGTTTTTT. This encodes CASSSGTGDIEKLFF.

The rearrangement joins TRBV5-6 to TRBJ2-1; D is uncertain. The germline V gene encodes CDR1 SGHDT and CDR2 YYEEEE. CDR3 size: 13 residues. The V and J ends lost 4 bases and 6 bases respectively, with 11 bases between them. The CDR3: CASSDTFINEQFF. CDR3 nucleotides: TGTGCCAGCAGCGACACATTCATCAATGAGCAGTTCTTC.

The CDR3 DNA sequence: TGCGCCAGCAGCGGGACAGGTCTCTCTGGAAACACCATATATTTT. It encodes CASSGTGLSGNTIYF. This rearrangement joins TRBV5-1 to TRBJ1-3, with 8 bases fitting TRBD1. The J segment lost 0 bases and the V segment lost 4 bases, leaving 3 bases of the junction unmatched. The CDR3 contains 15 residues. The germline V gene has CDR1 SGHRS and CDR2 YFSETQ.

The gene calls are TRBV4-2 and TRBJ2-1; 12 nucleotides agree with TRBD2. Unmatched junction bases numbered 5, after V lost 3 bases and J lost 5 bases. The CDR3 is 16 residues long. Per the germline V gene, CDR1 is LGHNA and CDR2 is YNFKEQ. CDR3 region: CASSQVGLAGNNEQFF. The CDR3 DNA reads TGTGCCAGCAGCCAGGTCGGACTAGCGGGAAACAATGAGCAGTTCTTC.

The CDR3 region is CASSIEGQGHQPQHF. The CDR3 coding sequence is TGTGCCAGTAGTATCGAGGGACAGGGGCATCAGCCCCAGCATTTT. V gene TRBV19 combines with J gene TRBJ1-5; 10 bases agree with TRBD1. The CDR3 contains 15 residues. Unmatched junction bases numbered 4, after V lost 3 bases and J lost 5 bases. CDR1 and CDR2 from the germline V gene are LNHDA and SQIVND (reference sequence).

The V gene is TRBV28, the J gene TRBJ2-1; a possible D gene is TRBD2 (5 bases). This CDR3 comprises 15 residues. Trimming cost V 5 bases and J 6 bases, with 17 bases left between them. The germline V gene has CDR1 MDHEN and CDR2 SYDVKM. The CDR3 DNA follows: TGTGCCAGCAGTAGTAAACTAGGAAGTCCCAATGAGCAGTTCTTC. Amino acids: CASSSKLGSPNEQFF.

The chain combines TRBV11-2 with TRBJ1-2, with 7 bases aligning to TRBD1. Per the germline V gene, CDR1 is SGHAT and CDR2 is FQNNGV. Germline trimming cut 6 bases from V and 3 bases from J; bases unmatched to any gene: 13. This CDR3 spans 16 amino acids. The CDR3 loop reads CASRREVGQGDYGYTF. Here the CDR3 DNA reads TGTGCCAGCAGGCGGGAGGTGGGGCAGGGGGACTATGGCTACACCTTC.

The V call is TRBV5-1, the J call TRBJ1-2, with a tentative D call TRBD1 (5 bases). Germline CDR1 SGHRS, CDR2 YFSETQ. The CDR3 extends over 14 amino acids. V was clipped by 0 bases and J by 3 bases, with 9 bases between them. The DNA of the CDR3 is TGCGCCAGCAGCTTGGCGCAGGGCTACTATGGCTACACCTTC. Amino acid sequence: CASSLAQGYYGYTF.

The rearrangement links TRBV6-5 to TRBJ2-5; 7 nucleotides agree with TRBD1. CDR3 length: 14 amino acids. The ends lost 0 bases at V and 2 bases at J; junction bases unmatched: 0. Germline CDR1 MNHEY, CDR2 SVGAGI. The CDR3 DNA sequence: TGTGCCAGCAGTTACTCGGGACAGCAAGAGACCCAGTACTTC. Protein product: CASSYSGQQETQYF.